The text below deals with one TCR beta chain. The data stem from a study of blood T cell repertoires in COVID-19. Study details: Samples came from the United States, Italy and Spain, spanning acute and convalescent COVID-19.

Sequencing was performed with immunoSEQ multiplex PCR; in TCRdb, only in-frame clones are kept and a portion is missing. The sample contains approximately 150,000 clones, over 65% of which appear only once. This CDR3 spans 15 amino acids. Germline-derived CDR1 and CDR2 are SNHLY and FYNNEI. V was trimmed by 2 bases and J by 1 base, leaving 9 bases between them. The sequence came from a man aged 50-59 years with acute or convalescent COVID-19. The rearrangement joins TRBV2 to TRBJ1-5; maybe TRBD1 (6 bases). Sequencing used peripheral blood. The CDR3 coding sequence is TGTGCCAGCAGTGAACCAGGGGCAAGCAATCAGCCCCAGCATTTT. Translation gives CASSEPGASNQPQHF.